The following is a TCR beta chain sequence with its context. This sample was taken from a study of technical replicates of blood from several donors. The germline CDR1 and CDR2 sequences are SQVTM and ANQGSEA. The V gene lost 2 bases and the J gene lost 0 bases, with 15 bases spanning the gap. There are 16 residues in the CDR3. Data came from immunoSEQ multiplex PCR; TCRdb stores just in-frame clones and leaves some out. The data show 70,000 to 85,000 clones, around 90% seen once. V is TRBV29-1 and J is TRBJ2-3; D possibly corresponds to TRBD2 (5 bases). This receptor was obtained from a human donor in good health. Sequenced: T cells isolated from PBMCs. DNA of the CDR3: TGCAGCGTTGAAAGAGGGTTCGGCTCTAGCACAGATACGCAGTATTTT. It is translated as CSVERGFGSSTDTQYF.